The rows below give T cell receptor beta chains drawn from one sample of a study of Graves' ophthalmopathy and Graves' hyperthyroidism. MiXCR, run by TCRdb on the multiplex PCR reads, gives a single entry per CDR3 protein. Of about 660,000 distinct CDR3 sequences in the sample, about two fifths were seen once. Sample: peripheral blood. These receptors all come from an adult man with Graves' ophthalmopathy. CDR3s include the opening cysteine and the closing phenylalanine or tryptophan. The D gene is left open where the match is weak. Clone size is not always given. Where it is, it says once, few, many or a class for expanded clones.

j_call: TRBJ1-2; clone_size: -; d_call: -; v_call: TRBV9; cdr3_nt: TGTGCCAGCAGCCCTGCCGCAGACACTAACTATGGCTACACCTTC; cdr3_aa: CASSPAADTNYGYTF
j_call: TRBJ2-7; clone_size: -; d_call: -; v_call: TRBV4-1; cdr3_nt: TGCGCCAGCAGCCAAGGATTGAGGATGGGCTACGAGCAGTACTTC; cdr3_aa: CASSQGLRMGYEQYF
j_call: TRBJ1-2; clone_size: many; d_call: -; v_call: TRBV12-3/TRBV12-4; cdr3_nt: TGTGCCAGCAGTTCACTGAGCTATGGCTACACCTTC; cdr3_aa: CASSSLSYGYTF
j_call: TRBJ1-2; clone_size: -; d_call: TRBD1; v_call: TRBV5-1; cdr3_nt: TGCGCCAGCAGCTCCACAGGGGACGGACCTAACTATGGCTACACCTTC; cdr3_aa: CASSSTGDGPNYGYTF
j_call: TRBJ1-1; clone_size: few; d_call: -; v_call: TRBV6-5; cdr3_nt: TGTGCCAGCAGTTACTCGTGGACAGAGAACACTGAAGCTTTCTTT; cdr3_aa: CASSYSWTENTEAFF
j_call: TRBJ2-5; clone_size: -; d_call: TRBD1; v_call: TRBV12-3/TRBV12-4; cdr3_nt: TGTGCCAGCAGCCAGACAGGGGGCTCGGGAGAGACCCAGTACTTC; cdr3_aa: CASSQTGGSGETQYF
j_call: TRBJ1-3; clone_size: -; d_call: TRBD1; v_call: TRBV11-1; cdr3_nt: TGTGCCTGGGGACAGGGAAACACCATATATTTT; cdr3_aa: CAWGQGNTIYF
j_call: TRBJ1-1; clone_size: many; d_call: -; v_call: TRBV19; cdr3_nt: TGTGCCAGTAGTATGTCCCATATGAACACTGAAGCTTTCTTT; cdr3_aa: CASSMSHMNTEAFF
j_call: TRBJ1-1; clone_size: -; d_call: TRBD1; v_call: TRBV18; cdr3_nt: TGTGCCAGCTCACCACCGGACAGGGTGAACACTGAAGCTTTCTTT; cdr3_aa: CASSPPDRVNTEAFF
j_call: TRBJ2-1; clone_size: -; d_call: -; v_call: TRBV2; cdr3_nt: TGTGCCAGCAGTTTATCGCGGAACAATGAGCAGTTCTTC; cdr3_aa: CASSLSRNNEQFF
j_call: TRBJ1-2; clone_size: -; d_call: TRBD1; v_call: TRBV10-3; cdr3_nt: TGTGCCATCAGTGCTCCGGGACAGACAAACTATGGCTACACCTTC; cdr3_aa: CAISAPGQTNYGYTF
j_call: TRBJ1-2; clone_size: many; d_call: -; v_call: TRBV6-5; cdr3_nt: TGTGCCAGCAGTCTATTATCGGGGGAAACGGATGGCTACACCTTC; cdr3_aa: CASSLLSGETDGYTF
j_call: TRBJ1-2; clone_size: -; d_call: TRBD1; v_call: TRBV25-1; cdr3_nt: TGTGCCAGCTTAGTCCCTCAGGGGGCACTCTATGGCTACACCTTC; cdr3_aa: CASLVPQGALYGYTF
j_call: TRBJ2-7; clone_size: many; d_call: TRBD2; v_call: TRBV19; cdr3_nt: TGTGCCAGTAGTAGTTGGCGGGAGAACTACGAGCAGTACTTC; cdr3_aa: CASSSWRENYEQYF
j_call: TRBJ2-5; clone_size: many; d_call: -; v_call: TRBV20-1; cdr3_nt: TGCAGTGCTTCCGCCGTGGGAGTGACCCAGTACTTC; cdr3_aa: CSASAVGVTQYF
j_call: TRBJ1-3; clone_size: -; d_call: -; v_call: TRBV7-8; cdr3_nt: TGTGCTAAGGCGGGGGGGGCGGGAAACACCATATATTTT; cdr3_aa: CAKAGGAGNTIYF
j_call: TRBJ2-1; clone_size: -; d_call: -; v_call: TRBV5-4; cdr3_nt: TGTGCCAGCAGCTTGGCCGCGGAGATGAACAATGAGCAGTTCTTC; cdr3_aa: CASSLAAEMNNEQFF
j_call: TRBJ1-6; clone_size: many; d_call: TRBD1; v_call: TRBV2; cdr3_nt: TGTGCCAGCAGGGGGGGACAGTTTTCTTCACCCCTCCACTTT; cdr3_aa: CASRGGQFSSPLHF
j_call: TRBJ2-1; clone_size: few; d_call: -; v_call: TRBV12-3/TRBV12-4; cdr3_nt: TGTGCCAGCAGACCCACCTTGAGGGGGGGGCTGGATGAGCAGTTCTTC; cdr3_aa: CASRPTLRGGLDEQFF
j_call: TRBJ2-5; clone_size: few; d_call: TRBD1; v_call: TRBV6-1; cdr3_nt: TGTGCCAGCACCCGGGCGGGCAGGGGGCGGAAGGAGACCCAGTACTTC; cdr3_aa: CASTRAGRGRKETQYF
j_call: TRBJ1-6; clone_size: -; d_call: -; v_call: TRBV20-1; cdr3_nt: TGCAGTGTCCTAGATCGGGAGTCCTCCTATAATTCACCCCTCCACTTT; cdr3_aa: CSVLDRESSYNSPLHF
j_call: TRBJ1-2; clone_size: -; d_call: -; v_call: TRBV29-1; cdr3_nt: TGCAGCCAAGATCGTCCGGGCTACTATGGCTACACCTTC; cdr3_aa: CSQDRPGYYGYTF
j_call: TRBJ2-5; clone_size: many; d_call: TRBD1; v_call: TRBV20-1; cdr3_nt: TGCAGTGCTAGAGGGACAGGAGGAGAGACCCAGTACTTC; cdr3_aa: CSARGTGGETQYF
j_call: TRBJ1-2; clone_size: -; d_call: -; v_call: TRBV10-3; cdr3_nt: TGTGCCATCACTCCGGGGCAGGGGAATGGCTACACCTTC; cdr3_aa: CAITPGQGNGYTF
j_call: TRBJ2-2; clone_size: many; d_call: TRBD2; v_call: TRBV9; cdr3_nt: TGTGCCAGCAGCGTAGCCCCGGGACTAGCTTACGGGGAGCTGTTTTTT; cdr3_aa: CASSVAPGLAYGELFF
j_call: TRBJ1-2; clone_size: -; d_call: TRBD1; v_call: TRBV5-6; cdr3_nt: TGTGCCAGCAGCGCTTCGGGGACAGGGATTAACTATGGCTACACCTTC; cdr3_aa: CASSASGTGINYGYTF
j_call: TRBJ1-2; clone_size: few; d_call: -; v_call: TRBV7-9; cdr3_nt: TGTGCCTGGAGTGCCCCCGTGGTAGCTAACTATGGCTACACCTTC; cdr3_aa: CAWSAPVVANYGYTF
j_call: TRBJ2-5; clone_size: -; d_call: -; v_call: TRBV25-1; cdr3_nt: TGTGCCAGTGACGTGAAAATGACAGGCCAAGAGACCCAGTACTTC; cdr3_aa: CASDVKMTGQETQYF
j_call: TRBJ2-5; clone_size: few; d_call: -; v_call: TRBV13; cdr3_nt: TGTGCCAGCAGCTTAGAGGGGGGACCCCGAGACATGGAGACCCAGTACTTC; cdr3_aa: CASSLEGGPRDMETQYF
j_call: TRBJ1-2; clone_size: many; d_call: TRBD1; v_call: TRBV10-3; cdr3_nt: TGTGCCATCAGGACAGGGCCGGGGTTAGATGGCTACACCTTC; cdr3_aa: CAIRTGPGLDGYTF
j_call: TRBJ1-2; clone_size: -; d_call: -; v_call: TRBV5-1; cdr3_nt: TGCGCCAGCAAGTTGGTGGGCCCCGGCGGCTACACCTTC; cdr3_aa: CASKLVGPGGYTF
j_call: TRBJ1-1; clone_size: -; d_call: -; v_call: TRBV25-1; cdr3_nt: TGTGCCAGCAGTCCACCGCGCGGGGCCCGGGTCGATGAAGCTTTCTTT; cdr3_aa: CASSPPRGARVDEAFF
j_call: TRBJ2-2; clone_size: many; d_call: TRBD1; v_call: TRBV7-2; cdr3_nt: TGTGCCAGCAGGGACAGGGCGAACACCGGGGAGCTGTTTTTT; cdr3_aa: CASRDRANTGELFF
j_call: TRBJ1-5; clone_size: -; d_call: TRBD1; v_call: TRBV7-9; cdr3_nt: TGCGCCAGCAGCCAAGCCGTACAGGGGAATCAGCCCCAGCATTTT; cdr3_aa: CASSQAVQGNQPQHF
j_call: TRBJ2-7; clone_size: many; d_call: -; v_call: TRBV10-2; cdr3_nt: TGCGCCAGCAGGTCCCCCTGGCTCTACGAGCAGTACTTC; cdr3_aa: CASRSPWLYEQYF
j_call: TRBJ1-1; clone_size: few; d_call: -; v_call: TRBV7-9; cdr3_nt: TGTGCCAGCAGCTTAGATATAGGGACATACTCGAACACTGAAGCTTTCTTT; cdr3_aa: CASSLDIGTYSNTEAFF
j_call: TRBJ2-5; clone_size: many; d_call: TRBD1; v_call: TRBV5-5; cdr3_nt: TGTGCCAGCAGGGCCCCGGGACAGGGGCAGACCCAGTACTTC; cdr3_aa: CASRAPGQGQTQYF
j_call: TRBJ2-1; clone_size: -; d_call: -; v_call: TRBV4-3; cdr3_nt: TGCGCCAGCAGCCAAGATGTGTGGGGTATGCAGTTCTTC; cdr3_aa: CASSQDVWGMQFF
j_call: TRBJ2-3; clone_size: -; d_call: -; v_call: TRBV10-3; cdr3_nt: TGTGCCATCAGTGTAGGTAACGGGGGCACAGATACGCAGTATTTT; cdr3_aa: CAISVGNGGTDTQYF
j_call: TRBJ1-6; clone_size: -; d_call: TRBD1; v_call: TRBV10-3; cdr3_nt: TGTGCCATCGGCGGACAGGGTAATTCACCCCTCCACTTT; cdr3_aa: CAIGGQGNSPLHF
j_call: TRBJ1-3; clone_size: many; d_call: TRBD1; v_call: TRBV7-9; cdr3_nt: TGTGCCAGCAGCGTCGGGACAGGGGCTGGAAACACCATATATTTT; cdr3_aa: CASSVGTGAGNTIYF
j_call: TRBJ1-4; clone_size: -; d_call: -; v_call: TRBV25-1; cdr3_nt: TGTGCCAGCAGAGACAGCGGAGCAACTAATGAAAAACTGTTTTTT; cdr3_aa: CASRDSGATNEKLFF
j_call: TRBJ2-6; clone_size: many; d_call: -; v_call: TRBV7-9; cdr3_nt: TGTGCCAGCAGCTTTGGAAGGACTGGGGCCAACGTCCTGACTTTC; cdr3_aa: CASSFGRTGANVLTF
j_call: TRBJ2-5; clone_size: many; d_call: -; v_call: TRBV12-3/TRBV12-4; cdr3_nt: TGTGCCAGCAGTTTAGCGGATGTTTCGGAGACCCAGTACTTC; cdr3_aa: CASSLADVSETQYF
j_call: TRBJ1-2; clone_size: -; d_call: TRBD1; v_call: TRBV20-1; cdr3_nt: TGCAGTGCCCCAGACCGGGACAGGGGTGGCTATGGCTACACCTTC; cdr3_aa: CSAPDRDRGGYGYTF